Described below is a single T cell receptor (beta chain) sequence and its context. Primers for the PCR totalled 60 Vbeta and 13 Jbeta. Generated by immunoSEQ multiplex PCR, the TCRdb table keeps only in-frame clones and is missing some. The sample has around 190,000 clones, 65% to 85% seen once; the top ten hold just under 3%. The CDR3 is made up of 16 amino acids. The germline gives CDR1 SGHVS, CDR2 FNYEAQ. V was shortened by 1 base and J by 10 bases, with 17 bases between the two germline ends. This entry is derived from a study of cytomegalovirus exposure and HLA in healthy donors. This clonotype originated in a woman in her twenties or thirties in good health and CMV-seronegative. Sequencing was carried out using PBMCs. The chain recombines TRBV7-6 with TRBJ1-6; a weak D match, TRBD1 (6 bases). DNA of the CDR3: TGTGCCAGCAGCTTAGAGCCCAGGGCAAGGGGGTCACCCCTCCACTTT. Its translation: CASSLEPRARGSPLHF. Variable domain in full (rest from reference TRBV7-6 and TRBJ1-6): GAGVSQSPRYKVTKRGQDVALRCDPISGHVSLYWYRQALGQGPEFLTYFNYEAQQDKSGLPNDRFSAERPEGSISTLTIQRTEQRDSAMYRCASSLEPRARGSPLHFGNGTRLTVT.